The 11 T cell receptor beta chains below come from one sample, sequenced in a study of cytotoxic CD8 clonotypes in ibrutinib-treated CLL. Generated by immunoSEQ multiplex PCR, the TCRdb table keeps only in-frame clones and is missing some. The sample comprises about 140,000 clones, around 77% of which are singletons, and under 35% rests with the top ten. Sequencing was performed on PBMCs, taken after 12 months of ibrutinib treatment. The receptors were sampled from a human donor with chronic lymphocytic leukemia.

The chain's CDR3 is CASSPGHEQFF. CDR3 coding DNA: TGCGCCAGCAGTCCAGGCCATGAGCAGTTCTTC. The V gene is TRBV10-2, the J gene TRBJ2-1; D ambiguous. Germline CDR1 and CDR2: WSHSY and SAAADI. The length of the CDR3 is 11 residues. Trimming removed 5 bases at V and 8 bases at J, with 7 bases between.

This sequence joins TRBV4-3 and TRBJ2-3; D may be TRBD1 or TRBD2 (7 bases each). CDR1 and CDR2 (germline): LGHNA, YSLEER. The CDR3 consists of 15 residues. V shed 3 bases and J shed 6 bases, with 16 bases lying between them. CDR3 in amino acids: CASSHGLGGRDTQYF. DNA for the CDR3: TGCGCCAGCAGCCACGGACTAGGGGGCAGGGATACGCAGTATTTT.

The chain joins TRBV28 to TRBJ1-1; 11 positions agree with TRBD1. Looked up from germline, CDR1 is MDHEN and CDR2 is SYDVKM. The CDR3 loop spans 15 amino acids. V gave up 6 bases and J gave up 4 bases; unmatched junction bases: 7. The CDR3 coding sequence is TGTGCCAGCAGATCCGGGACAGGGGGGACCACTGAAGCTTTCTTT. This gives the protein CASRSGTGGTTEAFF.

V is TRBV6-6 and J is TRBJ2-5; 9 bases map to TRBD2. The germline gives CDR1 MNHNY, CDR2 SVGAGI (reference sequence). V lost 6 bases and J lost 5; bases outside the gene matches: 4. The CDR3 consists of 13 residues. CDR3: CASRAGGGETQYF. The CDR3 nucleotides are TGTGCCAGCAGAGCGGGGGGAGGGGAGACCCAGTACTTC.

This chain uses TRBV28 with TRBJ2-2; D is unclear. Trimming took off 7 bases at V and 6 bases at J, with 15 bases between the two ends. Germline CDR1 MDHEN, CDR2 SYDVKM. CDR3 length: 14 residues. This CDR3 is CASTSLGWPGELFF. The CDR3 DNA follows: TGTGCCAGCACCTCCCTGGGGTGGCCCGGGGAGCTGTTTTTT.

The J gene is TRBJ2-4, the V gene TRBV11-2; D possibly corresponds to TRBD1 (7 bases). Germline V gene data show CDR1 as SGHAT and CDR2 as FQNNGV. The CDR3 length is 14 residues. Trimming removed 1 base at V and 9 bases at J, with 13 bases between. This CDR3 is CASSLGQGGFIQYF. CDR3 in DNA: TGTGCCAGCAGCTTAGGTCAGGGGGGCTTCATTCAGTACTTC.

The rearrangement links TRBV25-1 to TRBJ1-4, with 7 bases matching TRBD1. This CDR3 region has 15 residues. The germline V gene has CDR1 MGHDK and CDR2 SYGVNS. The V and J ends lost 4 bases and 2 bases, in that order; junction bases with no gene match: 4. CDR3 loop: CASSALTGTNEKLFF. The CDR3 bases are TGTGCCAGCAGTGCTTTGACAGGGACTAATGAAAAACTGTTTTTT.

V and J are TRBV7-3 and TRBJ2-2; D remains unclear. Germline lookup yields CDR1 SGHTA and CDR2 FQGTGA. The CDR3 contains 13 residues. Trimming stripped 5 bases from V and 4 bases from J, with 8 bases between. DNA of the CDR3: TGTGCCAGCAGCCCATCCAGCACCGGGGAGCTGTTTTTT. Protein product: CASSPSSTGELFF.

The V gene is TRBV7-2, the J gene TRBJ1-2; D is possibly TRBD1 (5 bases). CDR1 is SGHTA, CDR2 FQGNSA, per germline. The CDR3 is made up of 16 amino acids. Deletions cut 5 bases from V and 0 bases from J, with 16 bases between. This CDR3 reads CASSRGGTPTNYGYTF. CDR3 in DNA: TGTGCCAGCAGCAGGGGTGGGACTCCTACTAACTATGGCTACACCTTC.

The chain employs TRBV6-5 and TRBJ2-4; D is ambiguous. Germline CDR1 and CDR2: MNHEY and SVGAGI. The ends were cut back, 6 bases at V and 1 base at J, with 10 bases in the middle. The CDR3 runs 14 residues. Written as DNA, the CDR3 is TGTGCCAGCAGCCCACAAGTTGCCAAAAACATTCAGTACTTC. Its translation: CASSPQVAKNIQYF.

The CDR3: CASSLVGNEKLFF. For the CDR3, the DNA is TGTGCCAGCAGCTTGGTGGGGAATGAAAAACTGTTTTTT. The rearrangement joins TRBV5-5 to TRBJ1-4, with D unresolved. CDR1 and CDR2 (germline): SGHKS, YYEKEE (reference sequence). The CDR3 extends over 13 amino acids. V gave up 0 bases and J gave up 5 bases, with 5 bases separating them.